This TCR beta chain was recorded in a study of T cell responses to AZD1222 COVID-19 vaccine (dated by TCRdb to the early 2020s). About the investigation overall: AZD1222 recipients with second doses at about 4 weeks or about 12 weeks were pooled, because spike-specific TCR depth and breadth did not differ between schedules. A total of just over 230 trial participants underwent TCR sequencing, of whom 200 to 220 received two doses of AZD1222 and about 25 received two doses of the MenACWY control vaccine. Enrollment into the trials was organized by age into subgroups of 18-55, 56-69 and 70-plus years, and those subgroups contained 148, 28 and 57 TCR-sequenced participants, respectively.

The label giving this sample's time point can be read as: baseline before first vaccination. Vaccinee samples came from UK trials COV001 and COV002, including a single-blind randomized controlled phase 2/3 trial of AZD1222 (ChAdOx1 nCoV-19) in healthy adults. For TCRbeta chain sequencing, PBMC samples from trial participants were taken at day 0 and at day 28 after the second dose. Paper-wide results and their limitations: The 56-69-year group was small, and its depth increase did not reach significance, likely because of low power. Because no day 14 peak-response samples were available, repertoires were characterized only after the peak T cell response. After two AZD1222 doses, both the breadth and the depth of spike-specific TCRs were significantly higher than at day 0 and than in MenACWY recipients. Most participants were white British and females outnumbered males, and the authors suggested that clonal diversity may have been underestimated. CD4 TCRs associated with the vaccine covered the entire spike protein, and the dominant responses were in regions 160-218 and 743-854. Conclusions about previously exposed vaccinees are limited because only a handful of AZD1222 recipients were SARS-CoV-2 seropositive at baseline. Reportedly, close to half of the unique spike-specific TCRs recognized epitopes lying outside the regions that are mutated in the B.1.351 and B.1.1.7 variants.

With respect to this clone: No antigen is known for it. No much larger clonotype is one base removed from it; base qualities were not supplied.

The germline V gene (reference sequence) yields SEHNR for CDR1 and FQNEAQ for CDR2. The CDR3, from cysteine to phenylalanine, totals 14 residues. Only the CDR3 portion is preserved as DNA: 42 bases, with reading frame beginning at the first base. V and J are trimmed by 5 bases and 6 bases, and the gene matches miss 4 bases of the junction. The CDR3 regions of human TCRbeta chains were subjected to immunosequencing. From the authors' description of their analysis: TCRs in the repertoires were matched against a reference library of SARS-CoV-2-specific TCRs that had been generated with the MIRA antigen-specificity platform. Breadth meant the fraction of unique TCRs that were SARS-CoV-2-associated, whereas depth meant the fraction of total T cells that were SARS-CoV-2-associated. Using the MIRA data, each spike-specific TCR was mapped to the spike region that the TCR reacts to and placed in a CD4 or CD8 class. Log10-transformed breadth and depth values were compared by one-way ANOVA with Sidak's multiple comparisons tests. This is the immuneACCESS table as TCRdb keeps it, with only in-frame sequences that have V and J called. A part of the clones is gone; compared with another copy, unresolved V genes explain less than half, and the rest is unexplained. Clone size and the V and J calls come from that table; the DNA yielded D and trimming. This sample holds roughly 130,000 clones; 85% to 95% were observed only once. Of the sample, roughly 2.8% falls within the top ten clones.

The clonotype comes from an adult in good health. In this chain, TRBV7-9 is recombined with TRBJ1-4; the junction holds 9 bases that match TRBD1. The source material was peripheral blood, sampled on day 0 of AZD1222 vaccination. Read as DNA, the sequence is TGTGCCAGCAGCCAGGGACAGGGATATGAAAAACTGTTTTTT. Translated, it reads CASSQGQGYEKLFF. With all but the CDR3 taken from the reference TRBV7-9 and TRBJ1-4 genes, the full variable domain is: DTGVSQNPRHKITKRGQNVTFRCDPISEHNRLYWYRQTLGQGPEFLTYFQNEAQLEKSRLLSDRFSAERPKGSFSTLEIQRTEQGDSAMYLCASSQGQGYEKLFFGSGTQLSVL.